These 10 T cell receptor beta chains were all obtained from the same sample, sequenced in a study of long-term antiretroviral therapy in people with HIV. The immunoSEQ assay was v3.0, run at survey level. Using immunoSEQ multiplex PCR, the repertoire was profiled, and TCRdb retains in-frame clones only, with some absent. The table shows around 25,000 clones, with under 90% occurring only once. The specimen comprised unsorted PBMCs, sampled at the start of antiretroviral therapy, before treatment. These receptors all come from a woman aged 18-29 years with HIV.

This clone was seen once. The V gene is TRBV7-8, the J gene TRBJ1-5; D uncertain. CDR1 is SGHVS and CDR2 is FQNEAQ in the germline V gene. V was clipped by 5 bases and J by 3 bases, with 14 bases between them. The CDR3 length is 15 residues. CDR3 nucleotide sequence: TGTGCCAGCAGCGCTCCGGCGACTAACAATCAGCCCCAGCATTTT. The encoded protein is CASSAPATNNQPQHF.

The chain joins TRBV19 to TRBJ2-1; D is ambiguous. Germline CDR1 and CDR2: LNHDA and SQIVND (reference sequence). Trimming removed 6 bases at V and 0 bases at J, with 12 bases between. This CDR3 is 15 amino acids long. The CDR3 region is CASRLVRSSYNEQFF. Here the CDR3 DNA reads TGTGCCAGTAGACTGGTTCGTAGCTCCTACAATGAGCAGTTCTTC.

A single count supports this clone. The rearrangement joins TRBV11-1 to TRBJ2-3; TRBD2 might be the D (5 bases). The CDR3 extends over 16 amino acids. The V end was cut by 2 bases, the J end by 6 bases, with 18 bases between. The germline V gene has CDR1 SGHAT and CDR2 FQDESV (reference sequence). The CDR3 here is CASSLKDGGYGDTQYF. CDR3 bases: TGTGCCAGCAGCTTAAAAGACGGAGGATATGGCGATACGCAGTATTTT. Together with reference TRBV11-1 and TRBJ2-3, the CDR3 gives the full variable domain: EAEVAQSPRYKITEKSQAVAFWCDPISGHATLYWYRQILGQGPELLVQFQDESVVDDSQLPKDRFSAERLKGVDSTLKIQPAELGDSAMYLCASSLKDGGYGDTQYFGPGTRLTVL.

The chain couples TRBV29-1 to TRBJ1-4; TRBD1 matches 7 bases. Germline V lookup: CDR1 SQVTM, CDR2 ANQGSEA. This CDR3 region has 13 residues. The V segment lost 4 bases and the J segment 6 bases; nucleotides outside the gene matches: 5. The CDR3 DNA is TGCAGCGTTGCCAGGGGGGCTGATGAAAAACTGTTTTTT. Amino acid sequence: CSVARGADEKLFF.

For this clone: This same CDR3 is encoded by further DNA sequences in the sample. The V call is TRBV27, the J call TRBJ2-3; D gene uncertain. CDR1 is MNHEY and CDR2 is SMNVEV in the germline V gene (reference sequence). V was cut by 6 bases and J by 0 bases, with 7 bases left in between. The CDR3 is made up of 13 amino acids. The CDR3 spells CASRERSTDTQYF. In DNA, the CDR3 is TGTGCCAGCAGGGAGCGTAGCACAGATACGCAGTATTTT.

V and J are TRBV29-1 and TRBJ1-2; 11 bases match TRBD1. The CDR3 loop spans 12 amino acids. The ends lost 8 bases at V and 10 bases at J; junction bases unmatched: 9. Germline CDR1 is SQVTM and CDR2 is ANQGSEA. CDR3 DNA: TGCAGCATCTGGACAGGGGGCGCAGCCTACACCTTC. Its protein is CSIWTGGAAYTF.

J is TRBJ2-7 and V is TRBV6-6; D gene uncertain. The germline V gene has CDR1 MNHNY and CDR2 SVGAGI (reference sequence). This CDR3 has 12 amino acids. Trimming shortened V by 2 bases and J by 7 bases, and 9 bases separated the two germline ends. As DNA, the CDR3 is TGTGCCAGCAGTTACACGGGCGAGGAGCAGTACTTC. Its translation: CASSYTGEEQYF.

The chain couples TRBV29-1 to TRBJ1-1; possible D gene TRBD1, 6 bases. V was pared by 4 bases and J by 5 bases, with 17 bases between. This CDR3 has 14 residues. Germline V gene data show CDR1 as SQVTM and CDR2 as ANQGSEA. The CDR3 sequence is CSVVRGAGATEAFF. The CDR3 region has the DNA TGCAGCGTTGTAAGGGGAGCGGGGGCGACTGAAGCTTTCTTT.

The chain couples TRBV7-2 to TRBJ2-1; TRBD2 might be the D (5 bases). Trimming left V 7 bases short and J 8 bases short, with 18 bases between. The CDR3 spans 14 residues. Germline V lookup: CDR1 SGHTA, CDR2 FQGNSA. CDR3 sequence reads: CASTSAVSRDEQFF. Here the CDR3 DNA reads TGTGCCAGCACCTCAGCGGTCTCTAGGGATGAGCAGTTCTTC.

This clone was recorded once. The chain recombines TRBV5-4 with TRBJ2-5, with unresolved D. The V end lost 2 bases, the J end lost 1 base, and 6 bases lay between the germline ends. This CDR3 is 13 amino acids long. In germline, CDR1 is SGHNT, CDR2 YYREEE (reference sequence). The CDR3 sequence is CASSLRVQETQYF. The CDR3 DNA is TGTGCCAGCAGCTTACGGGTCCAAGAGACCCAGTACTTC.